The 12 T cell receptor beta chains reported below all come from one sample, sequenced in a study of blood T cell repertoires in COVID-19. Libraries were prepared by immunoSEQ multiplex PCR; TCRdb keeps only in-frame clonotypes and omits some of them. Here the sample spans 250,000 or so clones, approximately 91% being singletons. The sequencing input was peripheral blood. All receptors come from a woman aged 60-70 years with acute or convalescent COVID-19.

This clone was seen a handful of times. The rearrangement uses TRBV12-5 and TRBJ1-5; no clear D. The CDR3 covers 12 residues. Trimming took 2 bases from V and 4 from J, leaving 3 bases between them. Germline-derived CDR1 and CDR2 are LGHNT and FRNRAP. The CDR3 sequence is CASGLHNQPQHF. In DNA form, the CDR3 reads TGTGCTAGTGGTTTGCATAATCAGCCCCAGCATTTT.

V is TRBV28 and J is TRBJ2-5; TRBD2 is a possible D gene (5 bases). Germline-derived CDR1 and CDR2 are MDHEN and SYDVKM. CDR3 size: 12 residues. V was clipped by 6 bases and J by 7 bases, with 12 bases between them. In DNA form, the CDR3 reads TGTGCCAGCAGCTCGCCCCGGGGGACCCAGTACTTC. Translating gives CASSSPRGTQYF.

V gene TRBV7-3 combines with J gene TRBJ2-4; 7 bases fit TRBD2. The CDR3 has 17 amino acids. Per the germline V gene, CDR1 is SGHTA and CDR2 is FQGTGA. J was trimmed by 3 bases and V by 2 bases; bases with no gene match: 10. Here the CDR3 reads CASSLLAASGVKNIQYF. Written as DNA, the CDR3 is TGTGCCAGCAGCTTATTGGCGGCTAGCGGAGTCAAAAACATTCAGTACTTC.

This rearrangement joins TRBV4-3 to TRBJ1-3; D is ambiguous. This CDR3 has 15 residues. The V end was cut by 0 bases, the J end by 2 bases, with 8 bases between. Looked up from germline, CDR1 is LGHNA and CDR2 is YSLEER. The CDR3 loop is CASSQDTGAGNTIYF. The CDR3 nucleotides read TGCGCCAGCAGCCAAGATACGGGTGCTGGAAACACCATATATTTT.

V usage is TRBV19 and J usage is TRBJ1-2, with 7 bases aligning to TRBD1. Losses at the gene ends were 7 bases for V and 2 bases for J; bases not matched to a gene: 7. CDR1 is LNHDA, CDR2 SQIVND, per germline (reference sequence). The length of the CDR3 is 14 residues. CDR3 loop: CASTLDRANYGYTF. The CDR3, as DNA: TGTGCCAGTACCCTCGACAGGGCCAACTATGGCTACACCTTC.

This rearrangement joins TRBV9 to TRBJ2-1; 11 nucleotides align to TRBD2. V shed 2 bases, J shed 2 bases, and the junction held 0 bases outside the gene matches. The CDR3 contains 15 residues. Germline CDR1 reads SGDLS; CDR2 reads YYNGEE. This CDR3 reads CASSVGLAAYNEQFF. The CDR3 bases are TGTGCCAGCAGCGTGGGACTAGCGGCCTACAATGAGCAGTTCTTC.

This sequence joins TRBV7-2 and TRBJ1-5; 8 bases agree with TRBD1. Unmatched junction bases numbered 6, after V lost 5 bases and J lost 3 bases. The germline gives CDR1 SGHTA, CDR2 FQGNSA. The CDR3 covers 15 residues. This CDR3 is CASSLGTGTNQPQHF. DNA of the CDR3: TGTGCCAGCAGCCTAGGGACAGGAACCAATCAGCCCCAGCATTTT.

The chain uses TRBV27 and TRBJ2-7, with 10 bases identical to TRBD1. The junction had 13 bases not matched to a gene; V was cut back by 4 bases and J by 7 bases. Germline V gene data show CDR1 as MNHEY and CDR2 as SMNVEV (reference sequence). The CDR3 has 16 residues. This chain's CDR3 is CASSSNLGTGAREQYF. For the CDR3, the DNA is TGTGCCAGCAGTTCGAACCTCGGGACAGGGGCGAGGGAGCAGTACTTC.

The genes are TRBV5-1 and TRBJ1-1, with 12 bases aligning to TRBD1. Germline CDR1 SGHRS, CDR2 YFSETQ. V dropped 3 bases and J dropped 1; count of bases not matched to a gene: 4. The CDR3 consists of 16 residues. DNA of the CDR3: TGCGCCAGCAGCTCGGGACAGGGGGCGCGGAACACTGAAGCTTTCTTT. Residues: CASSSGQGARNTEAFF.

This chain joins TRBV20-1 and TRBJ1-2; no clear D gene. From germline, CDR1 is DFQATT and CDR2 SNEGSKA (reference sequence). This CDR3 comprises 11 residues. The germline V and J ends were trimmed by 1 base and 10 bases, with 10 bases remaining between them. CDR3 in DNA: TGCAGTGCTAGAGTGTCCCAGATCTACACCTTC. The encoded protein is CSARVSQIYTF.

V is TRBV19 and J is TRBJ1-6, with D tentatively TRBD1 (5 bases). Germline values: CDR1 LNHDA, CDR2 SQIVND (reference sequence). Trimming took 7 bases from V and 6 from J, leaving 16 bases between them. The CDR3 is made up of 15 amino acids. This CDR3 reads CASTVSTGANSPLHF. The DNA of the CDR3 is TGTGCCAGTACCGTCTCCACAGGCGCTAATTCACCCCTCCACTTT.

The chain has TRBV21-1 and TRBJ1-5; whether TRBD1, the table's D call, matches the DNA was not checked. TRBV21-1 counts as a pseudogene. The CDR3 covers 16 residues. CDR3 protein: CASRGDRARGNQPQHF. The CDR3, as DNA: TGTGCCAGCAGGGGGGACAGGGCTAGGGGCAATCAGCCCCAGCATTTT.